These T cell receptor beta chains were read from a single sample in a study of response to subunit inactivated influenza vaccine. In TCRdb, the RT-PCR reads were re-called with MiXCR into one record per CDR3 protein. The table has around 520,000 distinct CDR3 sequences, about 25% seen once; the top ten hold less than 2.5%. Sequencing used CD4+ T cells sorted from PBMCs, obtained 5 days after vaccination. These receptors were collected from a man in his fifties or sixties who received an inactivated influenza vaccine. The CDR3 runs from the conserved cysteine through the conserved F or W. A D gene is named only where the DNA matches it firmly. Clone size, where shown, is once, few, many, or a class for clones that have expanded.

v_gene	j_gene	d_gene	abundance	CDR3aa	CDR3nt
TRBV5-6	TRBJ1-2	-	-	CASSLGNTNYGYTF	TGTGCCAGCAGCTTGGGAAACACAAACTATGGCTACACCTTC
TRBV20-1	TRBJ1-1	-	-	CSARTSDWVFF	TGCAGTGCTAGGACAAGCGACTGGGTGTTCTTT
TRBV20-1	TRBJ2-1	TRBD2	few	CSARVLAGRDEQFF	TGCAGTGCTAGAGTACTAGCGGGGCGGGATGAGCAGTTCTTC
TRBV10-3	TRBJ2-1	TRBD2	-	CATSGTSADNEQFF	TGTGCCACTTCCGGGACTAGCGCAGACAATGAGCAGTTCTTC
TRBV15	TRBJ1-2	TRBD1	-	CATSSGTGGISGYTF	TGTGCCACCAGCTCAGGGACAGGGGGGATAAGTGGCTACACCTTC
TRBV15	TRBJ2-5	-	few	CATSIRQSQETQYF	TGTGCCACCAGCATCCGACAGAGCCAAGAGACCCAGTACTTC
TRBV7-8	TRBJ1-4	-	few	CASSSPLEVSYEKLFF	TGTGCCAGCAGCTCCCCCCTTGAGGTTTCCTATGAAAAACTGTTTTTT
TRBV30	TRBJ1-6	-	-	CAWSDDYYSPLHF	TGTGCCTGGAGTGATGATTACTATTCACCCCTCCACTTT
TRBV18	TRBJ2-3	TRBD1	few	CASSPRQGGTDTQYF	TGTGCCAGCTCACCACGACAGGGGGGCACAGATACGCAGTATTTT
TRBV15	TRBJ2-7	-	-	CATSRDLKPYEQYF	TGTGCCACCAGCAGAGATCTAAAACCCTACGAGCAGTACTTC
TRBV6-1	TRBJ1-5	TRBD1	-	CASSTGQGGNQPQHF	TGTGCCAGCAGTACAGGACAGGGGGGGAATCAGCCCCAGCATTTT
TRBV29-1	TRBJ2-7	-	few	CSVKDGSYEQYF	TGCAGCGTGAAGGACGGAAGCTACGAGCAGTACTTC
TRBV29-1	TRBJ2-3	-	few	CSVSARAGPTDTQYF	TGCAGCGTTTCGGCCCGGGCGGGACCCACAGATACGCAGTATTTT
TRBV12-3/TRBV12-4	TRBJ2-5	-	-	CASSLHTGPRKTQYF	TGTGCCAGCAGCTTACATACGGGCCCAAGAAAGACCCAGTACTTC
TRBV7-2	TRBJ1-5	-	-	CASSANPGGNQPQHF	TGTGCCAGCAGCGCCAACCCCGGGGGAAATCAGCCCCAGCATTTT
TRBV9	TRBJ2-2	-	-	CASSPRHAIGTGELFF	TGTGCCAGCAGCCCCCGACATGCTATCGGCACCGGGGAGCTGTTTTTT
TRBV7-9	TRBJ2-1	-	-	CASSPIPHNEQFF	TGTGCCAGCAGCCCAATACCCCACAATGAGCAGTTCTTC
TRBV9	TRBJ2-3	-	few	CASSSSTGLSTDTQYF	TGTGCCAGCAGCTCTTCGACGGGACTTTCCACAGATACGCAGTATTTT
TRBV11-2	TRBJ2-7	TRBD2	-	CASSPGGYIHEQYF	TGTGCCAGCAGCCCGGGGGGGTACATCCACGAGCAGTACTTC
TRBV5-1	TRBJ2-7	TRBD1	few	CASSLGGTGNYEQYF	TGCGCCAGCAGCTTGGGAGGGACAGGGAACTACGAGCAGTACTTC
TRBV5-1	TRBJ2-3	-	-	CASSQGPVANTQYF	TGCGCCAGCAGCCAGGGCCCCGTCGCGAATACGCAGTATTTT
TRBV3-1	TRBJ1-2	-	-	CASSQGISANYGYTF	TGTGCCAGCAGCCAAGGAATCAGTGCTAACTATGGCTACACCTTC
TRBV15	TRBJ1-1	TRBD1	few	CATSPRTGVNTEAFF	TGTGCCACCAGCCCCCGGACAGGGGTGAACACTGAAGCTTTCTTT
TRBV21-1	TRBJ2-7	-	-	CASSNCTGGSYEQYF	TGTGCCAGCAGCAACTGCACAGGGGGAAGCTACGAGCAGTACTTC
TRBV4-3	TRBJ2-5	TRBD2	few	CASSQGGSETQYF	TGCGCCAGCAGCCAAGGCGGGAGTGAGACCCAGTACTTC
TRBV6-2/TRBV6-3	TRBJ2-1	-	-	CASSSPQRGGTNNEQFF	TGTGCCAGCAGTTCACCCCAGAGGGGGGGAACGAACAATGAGCAGTTCTTC
TRBV7-2	TRBJ2-2	-	few	CASSLVGTPANTGELFF	TGTGCCAGCAGCTTAGTGGGCACCCCGGCGAACACCGGGGAGCTGTTTTTT
TRBV30	TRBJ1-5	-	-	CAGEWGFNQPQHF	TGTGCCGGGGAGTGGGGGTTCAATCAGCCCCAGCATTTT
TRBV20-1	TRBJ1-4	-	-	CSARDQFGEKLFF	TGCAGTGCTAGAGATCAGTTTGGTGAAAAACTGTTTTTT
TRBV29-1	TRBJ2-5	-	many	CSVGRQIQETQYF	TGCAGCGTTGGGAGGCAAATCCAAGAGACCCAGTACTTC
TRBV4-2	TRBJ2-2	-	-	CASSQDQGWSGELFF	TGTGCCAGCAGCCAAGATCAGGGATGGTCCGGGGAGCTGTTTTTT
TRBV28	TRBJ2-1	TRBD2	-	CASSSRLTSGPYNEQFF	TGTGCCAGCAGTTCCCGCCTCACTAGCGGCCCCTACAATGAGCAGTTCTTC
TRBV18	TRBJ2-5	-	-	CASSPEGQTQYF	TGTGCCAGCTCACCCGAGGGACAGACCCAGTACTTC
TRBV29-1	TRBJ2-2	-	-	CSVGGYGAGELFF	TGCAGCGTTGGTGGCTACGGGGCCGGGGAGCTGTTTTTT
TRBV10-3	TRBJ2-7	-	few	CAISGRDEQYF	TGTGCCATCAGTGGAAGGGACGAGCAGTACTTC
TRBV6-2/TRBV6-3	TRBJ2-2	TRBD2	-	CASIAGAIHGELFF	TGTGCCAGCATAGCGGGCGCCATTCACGGGGAGCTGTTTTTT
TRBV12-3/TRBV12-4	TRBJ1-4	-	-	CASSLTDWEKLFF	TGTGCCAGCAGTTTAACAGACTGGGAAAAACTGTTTTTT
TRBV20-1	TRBJ2-5	-	-	CSALNSGLQETQYF	TGCAGTGCACTGAATAGCGGCCTCCAAGAGACCCAGTACTTC
TRBV7-9	TRBJ2-4	-	-	CASSLVEQLAKNIQYF	TGTGCCAGCAGCTTAGTAGAACAACTAGCCAAAAACATTCAGTACTTC
TRBV20-1	TRBJ2-3	-	few	CSARAPLSGETDTQYF	TGCAGTGCTAGAGCCCCTCTGAGCGGAGAGACAGATACGCAGTATTTT
TRBV20-1	TRBJ1-1	-	-	CSARTDRGGSEAFF	TGCAGTGCTAGAACCGACCGAGGGGGGTCTGAAGCTTTCTTT
TRBV12-3/TRBV12-4	TRBJ2-3	-	few	CASSGLGADTQYF	TGTGCCAGCAGCGGTCTAGGGGCAGATACGCAGTATTTT
TRBV7-2	TRBJ1-2	-	-	CASSPGAMYGYTF	TGTGCCAGCAGCCCCGGGGCCATGTATGGCTACACCTTC
TRBV7-9	TRBJ2-1	-	few	CASSLVKSSYNEQFF	TGTGCCAGCAGCTTAGTTAAGAGCTCCTACAATGAGCAGTTCTTC